One and the same sample provided the 28 T cell receptor beta chains below, sequenced in a study of blood T cell repertoires in COVID-19. Some clones are missing from TCRdb's copy, which holds only in-frame ones; the method was immunoSEQ multiplex PCR. The table records about 410,000 clones, about 88% of them present only once. The sequenced sample consisted of peripheral blood. The receptors originated from a woman between 40 and 50 years old with COVID-19, enrolled during active disease.

This clone was seen once. This chain joins TRBV6-5 and TRBJ1-6, with 9 bases identical to TRBD1. This CDR3 has 14 residues. Germline V gene lookup returns CDR1 MNHEY and CDR2 SVGAGI. Unmatched junction bases numbered 6, after V lost 6 bases and J lost 9 bases. The CDR3 DNA reads as TGTGCCAGCAGCCCAACAGGGGGCTTTTCACCCCTCCACTTT. It translates to CASSPTGGFSPLHF.

The chain is built from TRBV12-3 or TRBV12-4 and TRBJ1-1; tentatively, D is TRBD1 (5 bases). CDR3 length equals 13 residues. V lost 5 bases and J lost 1, with 8 bases in between. DNA for the CDR3: TGTGCCAGCAGTAAAACAGGGAACACTGAAGCTTTCTTT. Translated, it gives CASSKTGNTEAFF.

J is TRBJ2-7 and V is TRBV4-1; D gene uncertain. The V end was cut by 0 bases, the J end by 0 bases, with 3 bases between. This CDR3 is 13 amino acids long. Per germline, CDR1 MGHRA and CDR2 YSYEKL. The CDR3 reads CASSQEYSYEQYF. The CDR3 nucleotides read TGCGCCAGCAGCCAAGAATACTCCTACGAGCAGTACTTC.

The V gene is TRBV6-2 or TRBV6-3, the J gene TRBJ2-1; D may be TRBD1 (6 bases). CDR3 length: 11 residues. V was pared by 6 bases and J by 11 bases, with 11 bases between. CDR1 is MNHEY and CDR2 is SVGEGT in the germline V gene. The CDR3 spells CASSSGVKQFF. The CDR3 region has the DNA TGTGCCAGCAGCTCAGGGGTAAAGCAGTTCTTC.

The V and J genes are TRBV3-1 (or the pseudogene TRBV3-2) and TRBJ2-2; 7 bases line up with TRBD1. The CDR3 spans 14 residues. V lost 9 bases and J lost 4; bases outside the gene matches: 8. CDR1 LGHDT and CDR2 YNNKEL come from the germline V gene (reference sequence). CDR3 sequence: CASTDGQVTGELFF. CDR3 DNA: TGTGCCAGTACCGATGGACAGGTCACCGGGGAGCTGTTTTTT.

V usage is TRBV28 and J usage is TRBJ1-5; possible D gene TRBD1, 5 bases. The CDR3 is made up of 16 amino acids. The germline V gene has CDR1 MDHEN and CDR2 SYDVKM. V was clipped by 2 bases and J by 5 bases, with 16 bases between them. CDR3 amino acids: CASSLPVGPGDQPQHF. The CDR3 region has the DNA TGTGCCAGCAGTTTACCCGTGGGCCCGGGGGATCAGCCCCAGCATTTT. Full variable domain (outside the CDR3, taken from reference TRBV28 and TRBJ1-5): DVKVTQSSRYLVKRTGEKVFLECVQDMDHENMFWYRQDPGLGLRLIYFSYDVKMKEKGDIPEGYSVSREKKERFSLILESASTNQTSMYLCASSLPVGPGDQPQHFGDGTRLSIL.

This clone turned up a few times. The gene calls are TRBV7-3 and TRBJ2-5; tentative D call: TRBD2 (6 bases). Germline CDR1 SGHTA, CDR2 FQGTGA. V lost 1 base, J lost 4 bases, and 16 bases lay in between. The CDR3 length is 16 residues. CDR3 sequence: CASSLSRGGRGETQYF. The CDR3 DNA reads as TGTGCCAGCAGCTTAAGTAGAGGCGGGCGGGGAGAGACCCAGTACTTC.

This chain connects TRBV28 to TRBJ1-5, with TRBD1 as a possible D gene (5 bases). Trimming removed 5 bases at V and 5 bases at J, with 13 bases between. The germline V gene has CDR1 MDHEN and CDR2 SYDVKM. The CDR3 is 14 amino acids. CDR3 residues: CASSVMGLDQPQHF. CDR3 bases: TGTGCCAGCAGTGTTATGGGGCTGGATCAGCCCCAGCATTTT.

The chain has TRBV7-9 and TRBJ1-1; D might be TRBD1 (5 bases). From germline, CDR1 is SEHNR and CDR2 FQNEAQ (reference sequence). The CDR3 spans 16 residues. Deletions cut 4 bases from V and 2 bases from J, with 17 bases between. The CDR3 nucleotides are TGTGCCAGCAGCTCCAAATTCCGGGGGAGAAACACTGAAGCTTTCTTT. Protein product: CASSSKFRGRNTEAFF.

The chain is built from TRBV28 and TRBJ2-1; 9 bases match TRBD1. J lost 9 bases, V lost 5 bases, and 8 bases had no gene match. The CDR3 sequence is 14 residues long. From germline, CDR1 is MDHEN and CDR2 SYDVKM. In DNA, the CDR3 is TGTGCCAGCAGTAGGGACAGGGTCGTGTCTGAGCAGTTCTTC. It translates to CASSRDRVVSEQFF. The full variable domain, its missing parts supplied by reference TRBV28 and TRBJ2-1, is DVKVTQSSRYLVKRTGEKVFLECVQDMDHENMFWYRQDPGLGLRLIYFSYDVKMKEKGDIPEGYSVSREKKERFSLILESASTNQTSMYLCASSRDRVVSEQFFGPGTRLTVL.

CDR3 nucleotides: TGTGCCAGCAGCGTACGGGACTACACCTCCTACGAGCAGTACTTC. It yields the protein CASSVRDYTSYEQYF. This rearrangement joins TRBV9 to TRBJ2-7, with 7 bases matching TRBD2. This CDR3 has 15 residues. After removal of 1 base from V and 0 bases from J, the junction contained 4 bases not matched to a gene. Germline V gene lookup returns CDR1 SGDLS and CDR2 YYNGEE.

The chain has TRBV7-2 and TRBJ1-1; TRBD1 matches at 10 bases. Losses at the gene ends were 7 bases for V and 5 bases for J; bases not matched to a gene: 13. CDR1 SGHTA and CDR2 FQGNSA come from the germline V gene. The CDR3 length is 16 residues. The CDR3 region is CASKFRQGAYSTEAFF. CDR3 coding DNA: TGTGCCAGCAAGTTTAGACAGGGGGCTTATAGTACTGAAGCTTTCTTT.

This chain joins TRBV27 and TRBJ1-1; D is unclear. The CDR3 has 11 residues. Germline-derived CDR1 and CDR2 are MNHEY and SMNVEV (reference sequence). The V end was cut by 8 bases, the J end by 11 bases, with 15 bases between. CDR3 amino acids: CASRDRGPAFF. In DNA, the CDR3 is TGTGCCAGCCGAGATCGAGGCCCGGCTTTCTTT.

This sequence joins TRBV9 and TRBJ1-6, with D unclear. V lost 0 bases and J lost 14, with 18 bases in between. Per the germline V gene, CDR1 is SGDLS and CDR2 is YYNGEE. CDR3 length: 15 amino acids. The CDR3: CASSVGSPAVSALHF. CDR3 in DNA: TGTGCCAGCAGCGTAGGGTCCCCTGCGGTATCGGCCCTCCACTTT.

The genes are TRBV18 and TRBJ2-7, with 9 bases aligning to TRBD1. V was pared by 2 bases and J by 2 bases, with 7 bases of the junction left unmatched. Germline CDR1 is KGHSH and CDR2 is LQKENI. There are 16 residues in the CDR3. CDR3 sequence: CASSPARDRVPYEQYF. DNA for the CDR3: TGTGCCAGCTCACCAGCCCGGGACAGGGTTCCCTACGAGCAGTACTTC.

This rearrangement joins TRBV6-1 to TRBJ2-3; 10 nucleotides line up with TRBD1. The CDR3 extends over 16 amino acids. V shed 4 bases and J 7 bases; nucleotides not matched to a gene: 11. Germline CDR1 reads MNHNS; CDR2 reads SASEGT. The CDR3 DNA follows: TGTGCCAGCAGTGTTGGGGACAGGGGTTATATCAATACGCAGTATTTT. Translation gives CASSVGDRGYINTQYF.

J is TRBJ2-1 and V is TRBV6-2 or TRBV6-3, with 7 bases fitting TRBD1. With 0 bases clipped from V and 5 bases from J, the junction kept 22 bases outside the gene matches. The CDR3 covers 21 residues. Per the germline V gene, CDR1 is MNHEY and CDR2 is SVGEGT. The CDR3 loop reads CASSYSGTDPRWTSEDNEQFF. CDR3 nucleotides: TGTGCCAGCAGTTACTCCGGGACAGACCCCCGGTGGACATCCGAGGACAATGAGCAGTTCTTC.

The gene calls are TRBV14 and TRBJ2-1; 14 nucleotides align to TRBD2. The V and J ends lost 4 bases and 6 bases, in that order; junction bases with no gene match: 8. The germline V gene has CDR1 SGHDN and CDR2 FVKESK. This CDR3 has 17 amino acids. The CDR3, as DNA: TGTGCCAGCAGCCTACGGACTAGCGGGAGGTTGAGCAATGAGCAGTTCTTC. Translating gives CASSLRTSGRLSNEQFF.

J is TRBJ1-2 and V is TRBV6-2 or TRBV6-3; 10 nucleotides match TRBD1. The trim removed 6 bases at V and 3 bases at J, leaving 4 bases unmatched. Germline V gives CDR1 MNHEY, CDR2 SVGEGT. There are 14 residues in the CDR3. The CDR3 reads CASSKTGGDYGYTF. The CDR3 coding sequence is TGTGCCAGCAGCAAGACAGGGGGCGACTATGGCTACACCTTC.

The genes are TRBV5-1 and TRBJ2-1; D is perhaps TRBD1 (5 bases). This CDR3 has 13 amino acids. Per the germline V gene, CDR1 is SGHRS and CDR2 is YFSETQ. V was pared by 7 bases and J by 4 bases, with 12 bases between. The CDR3 coding sequence is TGCGCCAGCCGGCAGGGTGAATACAATGAGCAGTTCTTC. As protein: CASRQGEYNEQFF.

The V and J genes are TRBV7-9 and TRBJ2-1; 10 nucleotides agree with TRBD2. This CDR3 region has 18 residues. CDR1 SEHNR and CDR2 FQNEAQ come from the germline V gene (reference sequence). Trimming cost V 5 bases and J 3 bases; bases outside gene matches: 13. CDR3 bases: TGTGCCAGCAGCCCCCAAGGGGGTAGCGGGAGGTTCTACAATGAGCAGTTCTTC. Encoded protein: CASSPQGGSGRFYNEQFF.

The chain carries TRBV6-5 and TRBJ2-1; possibly TRBD1 for D (6 bases). Per the germline V gene, CDR1 is MNHEY and CDR2 is SVGAGI. This CDR3 spans 12 amino acids. Between the trimmed V and J ends, which lost 8 bases and 6 bases, there was a span of 11 bases. The chain's CDR3 is CASQGNANEQFF. CDR3 bases: TGTGCCAGCCAGGGGAACGCCAATGAGCAGTTCTTC.

As for this clone: In the same sample, other DNA sequences code for this CDR3. The chain employs TRBV5-1 and TRBJ2-7, with 7 bases matching TRBD1. Trimming took 0 bases from V and 4 from J; bases not matched to a gene: 4. Per the germline V gene, CDR1 is SGHRS and CDR2 is YFSETQ. The CDR3 has 14 amino acids. The DNA of the CDR3 is TGCGCCAGCAGCTTGGCGGGGACAGTTTACGAGCAGTACTTC. Amino acids: CASSLAGTVYEQYF.

In its sample, this clone was seen once. This rearrangement joins TRBV7-3 to TRBJ2-7; TRBD2 matches 9 bases. Trimming took 4 bases from V and 3 from J; bases not matched to a gene: 7. There are 15 residues in the CDR3. Germline loops: CDR1 SGHTA, CDR2 FQGTGA. In DNA form, the CDR3 reads TGTGCCAGCAGCTATAGCGGGAGTGGGTACTACGAGCAGTACTTC. It codes for CASSYSGSGYYEQYF.

This clone was picked up one time. The CDR3 is CASSVEAGNGEQYF. As DNA, the CDR3 is TGTGCCAGCAGCGTAGAAGCGGGAAACGGCGAGCAGTACTTC. The chain links TRBV9 to TRBJ2-7; 7 positions match TRBD2. J lost 6 bases, V lost 0 bases, and 6 bases had no gene match. Per germline, CDR1 SGDLS and CDR2 YYNGEE. The CDR3 covers 14 residues.

This chain joins TRBV4-1 and TRBJ2-1; tentative D call: TRBD2 (5 bases). CDR1 and CDR2 (germline): MGHRA, YSYEKL. This CDR3 has 17 residues. The ends were cut back, 3 bases at V and 0 bases at J, with 15 bases in the middle. The CDR3 DNA sequence: TGCGCCAGCAGCCATTTACTAGTCCCGAGCTCCTACAATGAGCAGTTCTTC. Residues: CASSHLLVPSSYNEQFF.

The sample holds one count of this clone. V and J are TRBV4-2 and TRBJ1-1, with D hard to call. From germline, CDR1 is LGHNA and CDR2 YNFKEQ. The CDR3 length is 14 residues. V was trimmed by 0 bases and J by 4 bases, leaving 9 bases between them. CDR3: CASSQDRSGTEAFF. In DNA form, the CDR3 reads TGTGCCAGCAGCCAAGATAGGTCGGGCACTGAAGCTTTCTTT.

The chain recombines TRBV7-2 with TRBJ1-1; D not resolved. The CDR3 length is 15 residues. Germline values: CDR1 SGHTA, CDR2 FQGNSA. V dropped 2 bases and J dropped 6 bases, with 16 bases sitting between them. CDR3 DNA sequence: TGTGCCAGCAGCTTACGGGAAACCTCGAGGTCTGAAGCTTTCTTT. It specifies CASSLRETSRSEAFF.